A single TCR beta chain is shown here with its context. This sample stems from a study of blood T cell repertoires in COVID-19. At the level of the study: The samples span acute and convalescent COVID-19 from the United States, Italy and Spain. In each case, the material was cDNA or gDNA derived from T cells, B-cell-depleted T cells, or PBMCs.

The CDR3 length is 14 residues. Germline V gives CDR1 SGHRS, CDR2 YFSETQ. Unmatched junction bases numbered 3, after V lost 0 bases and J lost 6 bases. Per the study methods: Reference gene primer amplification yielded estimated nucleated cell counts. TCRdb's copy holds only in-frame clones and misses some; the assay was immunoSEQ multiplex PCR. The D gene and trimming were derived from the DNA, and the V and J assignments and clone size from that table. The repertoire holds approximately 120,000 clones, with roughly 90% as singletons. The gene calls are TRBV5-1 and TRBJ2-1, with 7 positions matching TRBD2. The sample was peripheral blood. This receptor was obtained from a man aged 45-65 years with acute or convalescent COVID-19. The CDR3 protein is CASSLVIAGNEQFF. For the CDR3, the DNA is TGCGCCAGCAGCTTGGTGATAGCGGGCAATGAGCAGTTCTTC.